This TCR beta chain was retrieved from a study of blood T cell repertoires in COVID-19. Study background: The origin of the acute and convalescent COVID-19 samples was the United States, Italy and Spain.

Libraries were prepared by immunoSEQ multiplex PCR; TCRdb keeps only in-frame clonotypes and omits some of them. The repertoire consists of 100,000 to 150,000 clones, with under 80% occurring once and the leading ten covering about 2.5%. The CDR3 covers 14 residues. Germline V gene data show CDR1 as SGHRS and CDR2 as YFSETQ. V was trimmed by 5 bases and J by 1 base, leaving 12 bases between them. Specimen: peripheral blood. V and J are TRBV5-1 and TRBJ2-5; D possibly corresponds to TRBD1 (6 bases). The receptor was derived from a man aged 65 to 85 with acute or convalescent COVID-19. The CDR3 DNA is TGCGCCAGCAGGCGTGGGACAACCCAAGAGACCCAGTACTTC. Protein sequence: CASRRGTTQETQYF.